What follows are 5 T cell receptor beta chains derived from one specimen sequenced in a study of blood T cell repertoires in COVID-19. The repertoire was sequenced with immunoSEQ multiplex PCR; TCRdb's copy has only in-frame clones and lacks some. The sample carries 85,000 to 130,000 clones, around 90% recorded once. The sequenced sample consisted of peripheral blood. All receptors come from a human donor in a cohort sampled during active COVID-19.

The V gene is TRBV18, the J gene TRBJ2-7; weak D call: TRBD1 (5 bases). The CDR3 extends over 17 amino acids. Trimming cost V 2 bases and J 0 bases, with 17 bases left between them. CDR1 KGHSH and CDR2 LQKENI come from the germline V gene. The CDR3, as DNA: TGTGCCAGCTCACCATCTGTAGGGATAGGGGCCTCCTACGAGCAGTACTTC. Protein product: CASSPSVGIGASYEQYF.

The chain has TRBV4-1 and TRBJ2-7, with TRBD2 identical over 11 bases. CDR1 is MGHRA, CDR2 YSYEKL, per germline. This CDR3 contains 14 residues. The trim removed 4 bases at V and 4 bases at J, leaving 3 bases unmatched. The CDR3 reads CASSLVAGGYEQYF. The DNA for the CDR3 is TGCGCCAGCAGCCTGGTAGCGGGAGGGTACGAGCAGTACTTC.

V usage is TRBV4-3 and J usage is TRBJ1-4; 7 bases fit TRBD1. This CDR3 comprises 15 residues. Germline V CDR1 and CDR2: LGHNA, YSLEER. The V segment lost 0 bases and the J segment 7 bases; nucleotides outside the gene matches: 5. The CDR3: CASSQDRQGAEKLFF. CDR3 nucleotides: TGCGCCAGCAGCCAAGATAGACAGGGTGCTGAAAAACTGTTTTTT.

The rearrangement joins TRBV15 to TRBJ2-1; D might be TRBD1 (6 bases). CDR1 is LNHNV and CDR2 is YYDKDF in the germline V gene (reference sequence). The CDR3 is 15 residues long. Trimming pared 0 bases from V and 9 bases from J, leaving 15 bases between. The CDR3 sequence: CATSRDSTGRGEQFF. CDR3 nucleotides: TGTGCCACCAGCAGAGATTCCACAGGGCGAGGTGAGCAGTTCTTC.

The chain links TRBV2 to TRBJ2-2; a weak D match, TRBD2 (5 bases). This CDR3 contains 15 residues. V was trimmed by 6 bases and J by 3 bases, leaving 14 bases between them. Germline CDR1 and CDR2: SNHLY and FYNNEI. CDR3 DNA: TGTGCCAGCAGGATTTCGGGGATCGACACCGGGGAGCTGTTTTTT. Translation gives CASRISGIDTGELFF.